The clone carrying this T cell receptor (beta chain) was observed at least ten times. Mismatch with germline at one junction end may stem from a read error. Measured with immunoSEQ multiplex PCR; TCRdb has only the in-frame clones, and not every one. Here the sample spans 120,000 to 150,000 clones, 75% to 90% being singletons. Stated time point: baseline pretreatment blood. Described treatment: 15 Gy SBRT to primary tumor, nephrectomy 4 weeks later. The CDR3 has 14 amino acids. The data originate from a study of radiation and T cells in renal cell carcinoma. About the research overall: Nephrectomy followed 15 Gy stereotactic body radiation by 4 weeks.

Sequencing used blood, obtained from a patient whose treatment included radiotherapy and nephrectomy. The TCR comes from a woman aged 50 to 60 with renal cell carcinoma. The V call is TRBV5-3, the J call TRBJ2-5; unclear D gene. TRBV5-3 is an open reading frame whose function is uncertain. CDR3 sequence (DNA): TGTGCCAGCAGCTTGGCCGGGCACCGGGAGACCCAGTACTTC. Its translation: CASSLAGHRETQYF.